A single sample is the source of the 28 T cell receptor beta chains below, sequenced in a study of regulatory T cells in long-lasting Graves disease. Documented time point: persistent/refractory GD, antithyroid drugs over 5 years with positive TRAb. Construction of the TCR library relied on RNA isolated from PBMCs. CDR3 regions were amplified by Arm-PCR using iRepertoire HTBI primers to build TCR beta libraries. TCRdb passed the multiplex PCR reads through MiXCR, listing each CDR3 protein once. The data hold a few hundred thousand distinct CDR3 sequences, with around a fifth observed a single time. Sequenced material: peripheral blood mononuclear cells (PBMCs), taken when the disease was refractory, from a patient treated with antithyroid drugs. These receptors came from a female donor with Graves disease.

This clonotype was counted at least ten times. The chain couples TRBV6-5 to TRBJ1-5; D remains ambiguous. Germline V gene lookup returns CDR1 MNHEY and CDR2 SVGAGI. The V and J ends lost 2 bases and 3 bases respectively, with 8 bases between them. This CDR3 is built from 14 residues. The CDR3 coding sequence is TGTGCCAGCAGTTACGGGCAGTTCAATCAGCCCCAGCATTTT. It yields the protein CASSYGQFNQPQHF.

Only a few counts were recorded for this clonotype. The chain is built from TRBV7-2 and TRBJ1-5; D remains unclear. Germline CDR1 reads SGHTA; CDR2 reads FQGNSA. Trimming shortened V by 1 base and J by 3 bases, and 13 bases separated the two germline ends. The CDR3 has 16 amino acids. CDR3 amino acids: CASSLGVGPHNQPQHF. DNA for the CDR3: TGTGCCAGCAGCTTAGGGGTAGGGCCCCACAATCAGCCCCAGCATTTT.

This clonotype was detected many times. The chain is built from TRBV6-2 or TRBV6-3 and TRBJ2-7, with 8 bases that match TRBD1. J gave up 0 bases and V 4 bases, and 2 bases lay outside the gene matches. The V gene's germline CDR1 is MNHEY and CDR2 SVGEGT. The CDR3 has 14 residues. In nucleotides, the CDR3 is TGTGCCAGCAGTTGGACAGGGAGCTCCTACGAGCAGTACTTC. Translation gives CASSWTGSSYEQYF.

The chain recombines TRBV6-1 with TRBJ2-3; D possibly uses TRBD1 or TRBD2 (5 bases each). Germline V lookup: CDR1 MNHNS, CDR2 SASEGT. The CDR3 sequence is 17 residues long. V was cut by 6 bases and J by 0 bases, with 19 bases left in between. The CDR3, as DNA: TGTGCCAGCAGAAAGCCGGGATGGGGCGGGAGCACAGATACGCAGTATTTT. Translated: CASRKPGWGGSTDTQYF.

This clonotype was seen only a few times. J is TRBJ2-5 and V is TRBV7-6; the match to TRBD1 covers 7 bases. The CDR3 consists of 14 residues. Per germline, CDR1 SGHVS and CDR2 FNYEAQ. V shed 5 bases and J 2 bases; nucleotides not matched to a gene: 5. In DNA form, the CDR3 reads TGTGCCAGCAGCAACCCGGGACAGCAAGAGACCCAGTACTTC. Its translation is CASSNPGQQETQYF.

This clonotype was seen at least ten times. The rearrangement links TRBV2 to TRBJ2-4; no clear D. The CDR3 totals 14 residues. Germline values: CDR1 SNHLY, CDR2 FYNNEI. Trimming shortened V by 3 bases and J by 0 bases, and 6 bases separated the two germline ends. The CDR3 nucleotides are TGTGCCAGCAGTGACCGGAAAGCCAAAAACATTCAGTACTTC. Translation gives CASSDRKAKNIQYF.

This chain links TRBV30 with TRBJ1-5, with D maybe TRBD1 (5 bases). CDR1 and CDR2 (germline): GTSNPN, SVGIG (reference sequence). The V and J ends lost 0 bases and 9 bases respectively, with 18 bases between them. CDR3 length: 15 residues. The CDR3 loop is CAWSVKGPPWPPQHF. In DNA form, the CDR3 reads TGTGCCTGGAGTGTAAAGGGGCCCCCCTGGCCGCCCCAGCATTTT.

This clonotype was counted ten times or more. The chain links TRBV6-5 to TRBJ2-7; 7 bases agree with TRBD1. This CDR3 is 16 amino acids long. Unmatched junction bases numbered 8, after V lost 1 base and J lost 2 bases. From germline, CDR1 is MNHEY and CDR2 SVGAGI. The CDR3 DNA reads TGTGCCAGCAGTTACTTACCCGTGACAGGGACCTACGAGCAGTACTTC. As protein: CASSYLPVTGTYEQYF.

This clonotype was detected only a few times. This chain joins TRBV19 and TRBJ2-6, with D possibly being TRBD2 (5 bases). V lost 2 bases and J 0 bases, leaving 11 bases between the germline ends. The CDR3 runs 17 residues. CDR1 is LNHDA, CDR2 SQIVND, per germline (reference sequence). The CDR3 bases are TGTGCCAGTAGTATAAGAGGCGGGCACTCTGGGGCCAACGTCCTGACTTTC. Its protein is CASSIRGGHSGANVLTF.

The rearrangement links TRBV25-1 to TRBJ2-7; 10 bases agree with TRBD1. Germline CDR1 is MGHDK and CDR2 is SYGVNS. This CDR3 is 15 amino acids long. V shed 6 bases and J 4 bases; nucleotides not matched to a gene: 9. The CDR3, as DNA: TGTGCCAGCAGCGAACCGGGACAGGGGAGTTACGAGCAGTACTTC. As protein: CASSEPGQGSYEQYF.

Comments on this clonotype: The junction departs from the called germline gene at one end, perhaps through a read error. CDR3 loop: CASSVRGDSNQPRHF. The CDR3 DNA is TGTGCCAGCAGTGTAAGGGGCGACAGCAATCAGCCCCGGCATTTT. This rearrangement joins TRBV2 to TRBJ1-5, with D maybe TRBD1 (5 bases). This CDR3 contains 15 residues. CDR1 and CDR2 (germline): SNHLY, FYNNEI.

This clonotype was found a few times. At one end, the junction sequence differs from germline, possibly due to a read error. V usage is TRBV20-1 and J usage is TRBJ2-2, with D perhaps matching TRBD2 (5 bases). Germline V gene data show CDR1 as DFQATT and CDR2 as SNEGSKA (reference sequence). The CDR3 has 14 amino acids. The CDR3 coding sequence is TGCAGTGCTAGTAGCAGGACCCGCACCGGGGAGCTGCTTTTT. It specifies CSASSRTRTGELLF.

This chain connects TRBV19 to TRBJ2-2; no firm D call. Germline V gene data show CDR1 as LNHDA and CDR2 as SQIVND (reference sequence). This CDR3 is built from 13 residues. V was shortened by 4 bases and J by 4 bases, with 7 bases between the two germline ends. The CDR3 DNA reads TGTGCCAGTAGTAAGGCTACCACCGGGGAGCTGTTTTTT. Translating gives CASSKATTGELFF.

This clonotype came up a few times. The CDR3 DNA reads TGTGCCAGCAGTACCCTGGACAGGGCCGCCCGCGAGCAGTACTTC. Translation: CASSTLDRAAREQYF. The chain recombines TRBV27 with TRBJ2-7; 8 bases align to TRBD1. This CDR3 contains 15 residues. Germline CDR1 and CDR2: MNHEY and SMNVEV (reference sequence). V shed 5 bases and J 6 bases; nucleotides not matched to a gene: 12.

The rearrangement links TRBV30 to TRBJ2-2; D might be TRBD1 or TRBD2, each matching 5 bases. CDR1 is GTSNPN and CDR2 is SVGIG in the germline V gene (reference sequence). V shed 1 base and J shed 2 bases, with 8 bases lying between them. The CDR3 is 14 amino acids. CDR3 loop: CAWSGGRNTGELFF. The CDR3 DNA is TGTGCCTGGAGTGGGGGACGTAACACCGGGGAGCTGTTTTTT.

This clonotype has just a few counts. J is TRBJ1-5 and V is TRBV20-1, with TRBD1 matching over 7 bases. CDR1 is DFQATT, CDR2 SNEGSKA, per germline (reference sequence). The CDR3 runs 12 residues. J gave up 5 bases and V 2 bases, and 0 bases lay outside the gene matches. The CDR3 spells CSARQGDQPQHF. CDR3 DNA: TGCAGTGCTAGACAGGGGGATCAGCCCCAGCATTTT.

The chain is built from TRBV7-9 and TRBJ1-5; no clear D. CDR1 SEHNR and CDR2 FQNEAQ come from the germline V gene (reference sequence). V was shortened by 4 bases and J by 4 bases, with 11 bases between the two germline ends. CDR3 length: 14 residues. In DNA, the CDR3 is TGTGCCAGCAGCTCGTTGGAGTGGAATCAGCCCCAGCATTTT. Translating it yields CASSSLEWNQPQHF.

This clonotype was seen ten or more times. The chain joins TRBV20-1 to TRBJ1-2; a possible D gene is TRBD1 (6 bases). V was cut by 4 bases and J by 7 bases, with 13 bases left in between. The germline V gene encodes CDR1 DFQATT and CDR2 SNEGSKA (reference sequence). The CDR3 has 12 residues. CDR3 in amino acids: CSATEEGGGYTF. CDR3 in DNA: TGCAGTGCTACGGAGGAAGGGGGTGGCTACACCTTC.

The gene calls are TRBV18 and TRBJ2-2; D is uncertain. Trimming took off 1 base at V and 7 bases at J, with 16 bases between the two ends. The CDR3 consists of 16 residues. Looked up from germline, CDR1 is KGHSH and CDR2 is LQKENI. CDR3 sequence (DNA): TGTGCCAGCTCACCACTGGACCCTACGACGGGCGGGGAGCTGTTTTTT. Translated: CASSPLDPTTGGELFF. Using reference TRBV18 and TRBJ2-2 for the parts outside the CDR3, the full variable domain is NAGVMQNPRHLVRRRGQEARLRCSPMKGHSHVYWYRQLPEEGLKFMVYLQKENIIDESGMPKERFSAEFPKEGPSILRIQQVVRGDSAAYFCASSPLDPTTGGELFFGEGSRLTVL.

This chain joins TRBV7-2 and TRBJ1-1, with unresolved D. The CDR3 extends over 15 amino acids. CDR1 is SGHTA, CDR2 FQGNSA, per germline. The V and J ends lost 1 base and 4 bases respectively, with 13 bases between them. DNA of the CDR3: TGTGCCAGCAGCTTAGACGGGGATAGAATCACTGAAGCTTTCTTT. Amino acids: CASSLDGDRITEAFF.

V usage is TRBV9 and J usage is TRBJ2-2; D is possibly TRBD1 (7 bases). This CDR3 has 17 amino acids. V dropped 0 bases and J dropped 2 bases, with 14 bases sitting between them. Germline V gene sequence: CDR1 SGDLS, CDR2 YYNGEE. For the CDR3, the DNA is TGTGCCAGCAGCGTAGGGTCAGGGGGGATAAACACCGGGGAGCTGTTTTTT. It encodes CASSVGSGGINTGELFF.

The chain carries TRBV29-1 and TRBJ2-3; D is uncertain. CDR1 and CDR2 from the germline V gene are SQVTM and ANQGSEA. CDR3 length: 13 residues. V gave up 2 bases and J gave up 2 bases, with 8 bases separating them. Here the CDR3 reads CSVESLYTDTQYF. The CDR3 DNA reads as TGCAGCGTTGAATCGCTTTACACAGATACGCAGTATTTT.

The CDR3 protein is CASSSEGGITEAFF. The CDR3 DNA follows: TGTGCCAGCAGCTCGGAGGGGGGGATCACTGAAGCTTTCTTT. The rearrangement links TRBV7-8 to TRBJ1-1, with a possible D match to TRBD1 (6 bases). There are 14 residues in the CDR3. V lost 4 bases and J lost 4, with 13 bases in between. Looked up from germline, CDR1 is SGHVS and CDR2 is FQNEAQ.

This clonotype occurred a few times. CDR3 nucleotide sequence: TGTGCCAGCAGCTCCACAGTAGGGACTAGTACCTACGAGCAGTACTTC. The encoded protein is CASSSTVGTSTYEQYF. V is TRBV7-9 and J is TRBJ2-7; 8 nucleotides match TRBD2. Germline loops: CDR1 SEHNR, CDR2 FQNEAQ (reference sequence). V lost 4 bases, J lost 2 bases, and 10 bases stayed unmatched. The CDR3 length is 16 residues.

As for this clonotype: Just one base apart from a much larger clone, this may be a read error. The chain carries TRBV11-2 and TRBJ2-7; D is perhaps TRBD1 (6 bases). Germline V lookup: CDR1 SGHAT, CDR2 FQNNGV. The CDR3 totals 14 residues. This CDR3 reads CVSSFTQQGYEQYF. The CDR3, as DNA: TGTGTCAGCAGCTTCACACAACAGGGCTACGAGCAGTACTTC.

This clonotype has a handful of counts. V usage is TRBV11-2 and J usage is TRBJ2-3; D remains unclear. The germline V gene encodes CDR1 SGHAT and CDR2 FQNNGV. V lost 1 base and J lost 6, with 11 bases in between. The CDR3 spans 14 residues. CDR3 bases: TGTGCCAGCAGCTTAGCCCGGGCCCTGGATACGCAGTATTTT. Translation: CASSLARALDTQYF.

Concerning this clonotype: A junction end diverges from the germline sequence, so it may reflect a read error. This rearrangement joins TRBV7-9 to TRBJ1-1, with D perhaps TRBD1 (6 bases). Looked up from germline, CDR1 is SEHNR and CDR2 is FQNEAQ (reference sequence). CDR3 length equals 17 residues. The CDR3 loop reads CASSLFPFQGLNTEACF. In DNA form, the CDR3 reads TGTGCCAGCAGCTTGTTCCCCTTCCAGGGGCTTAACACTGAAGCTTGCTTT. The full variable domain, completed using reference TRBV7-9 and TRBJ1-1, is DTGVSQNPRHKITKRGQNVTFRCDPISEHNRLYWYRQTLGQGPEFLTYFQNEAQLEKSRLLSDRFSAERPKGSFSTLEIQRTEQGDSAMYLCASSLFPFQGLNTEACFGQGTRLTVV.

This clonotype was observed at least ten times. The V and J genes are TRBV28 and TRBJ1-2; D gene uncertain. The germline gives CDR1 MDHEN, CDR2 SYDVKM. The CDR3 is 13 amino acids. Deletions cut 8 bases from V and 2 bases from J, with 12 bases between. The CDR3 nucleotides read TGTGCCAGCGCTCGGGGAGGAAACTATGGCTACACCTTC. Protein product: CASARGGNYGYTF.